Reported below is one T cell receptor beta chain. The data derive from a study of a mutant IDH1 vaccine in newly diagnosed glioma. In the study overall: Receipt of radiotherapy, temozolomide, or both preceded the study, and most received both.

Clones were sequenced by immunoSEQ multiplex PCR, and TCRdb holds only the in-frame ones, with some missing. The table records about 92,000 clones, 83% of them present only once. Documented time point: baseline, week 1 (first vaccination visit). Treatment defined: pre-vaccination baseline after standard-of-care therapy. The donor cohort comprised cases of new WHO grade 3 or 4 IDH1-mutant, ATRX-lost astrocytoma. Trimming removed 7 bases at V and 7 bases at J, with 20 bases between. The germline V gene has CDR1 SGHNT and CDR2 YYREEE (reference sequence). CDR3 size: 14 residues. The origin of this receptor is a woman aged 45 to 65 with glioma. The rearrangement uses TRBV5-4 and TRBJ1-1; tentatively, D is TRBD1 (5 bases). The material sequenced was PBMCs, taken from a glioma patient treated with radiotherapy, temozolomide or both. The CDR3 nucleotides read TGTGCCAGCGGCCCCTCGTGGGTTGGGGGTGAAGCTTTCTTT. Protein product: CASGPSWVGGEAFF.